What follows are 27 T cell receptor beta chains derived from one specimen sequenced in a study of metastatic and nonmetastatic thyroid tumors. Nobody among the patients had been given any treatment before thyroid surgery. With MiXCR, TCRdb called clones anew from the PCR reads. Here the sample spans over 45,000 clones, approximately 24% being singletons. The sample was blood. All receptors come from a male donor with papillary thyroid cancer or a benign thyroid nodule (not recorded which). Some clones in this sample may be carry-over from other donors' samples.

There are many counts of this clone. The rearrangement joins TRBV18 to TRBJ1-4, with D possibly TRBD1 on 6 matching bases. Germline V gene sequence: CDR1 KGHSH, CDR2 LQKENI. Trimming removed 3 bases at V and 4 bases at J, with 15 bases between. The CDR3 runs to 16 residues. Here the CDR3 reads CASSPGATGSNEKLFF. The CDR3, as DNA: TGTGCCAGCTCACCGGGGGCCACAGGGAGTAATGAAAAACTGTTTTTT.

V and J are TRBV20-1 and TRBJ2-7; tentatively, D is TRBD2 (5 bases). The CDR3 is 12 residues long. V lost 4 bases, J lost 0 bases, and 7 bases lay in between. CDR1 and CDR2 from the germline V gene are DFQATT and SNEGSKA (reference sequence). The CDR3 protein is CSATGNSYEQYF. DNA of the CDR3: TGCAGTGCTACCGGGAACTCCTACGAGCAGTACTTC.

CDR3 in amino acids: CASSQDRLAGVREQYF. The CDR3 region has the DNA TGCGCCAGCAGCCAAGATCGACTAGCGGGAGTTCGCGAGCAGTACTTC. The chain has TRBV4-3 and TRBJ2-7; 12 nucleotides align to TRBD2. The trim removed 0 bases at V and 6 bases at J, leaving 6 bases unmatched. Germline V gene sequence: CDR1 LGHNA, CDR2 YSLEER. The CDR3 consists of 16 residues.

The table lists this clone with many counts. The chain is built from TRBV11-2 and TRBJ2-3; D remains unclear. This CDR3 spans 15 amino acids. Germline V lookup: CDR1 SGHAT, CDR2 FQNNGV. The ends were cut back, 2 bases at V and 0 bases at J, with 9 bases in the middle. The chain's CDR3 is CASSLYRSSTDTQYF. The CDR3 region has the DNA TGTGCCAGCAGCTTATACCGTTCTAGCACAGATACGCAGTATTTT.

This clone was recorded at least ten times. This chain connects TRBV19 to TRBJ1-5; the match to TRBD1 covers 10 bases. The junction had 4 bases not matched to a gene; V was cut back by 3 bases and J by 5 bases. This CDR3 has 15 amino acids. In germline, CDR1 is LNHDA, CDR2 SQIVND (reference sequence). As DNA, the CDR3 is TGTGCCAGTAGTATGTGGGGGACAGGGGATCAGCCCCAGCATTTT. Translating it yields CASSMWGTGDQPQHF.

This clone was picked up many times. The rearrangement uses TRBV6-5 and TRBJ2-1; D is unresolved. CDR1 is MNHEY, CDR2 SVGAGI, per germline. The CDR3 contains 16 residues. The V end was cut by 2 bases, the J end by 0 bases, with 11 bases between. The CDR3 DNA sequence: TGTGCCAGCAGTTACAGCGAGGCGAGCTCCTACAATGAGCAGTTCTTC. This translates into CASSYSEASSYNEQFF.

The rearrangement links TRBV28 to TRBJ2-7; 10 bases match TRBD1. With V trimmed by 4 bases and J by 11 bases, 14 bases remained unmatched. Germline V lookup: CDR1 MDHEN, CDR2 SYDVKM. CDR3 size: 15 residues. CDR3 nucleotides: TGTGCCAGCAGTTCCCCCGGGACAGGGGTTCAGGTGAAGTACTTC. This translates into CASSSPGTGVQVKYF. The variable domain in full, completed from reference TRBV28 and TRBJ2-7, reads DVKVTQSSRYLVKRTGEKVFLECVQDMDHENMFWYRQDPGLGLRLIYFSYDVKMKEKGDIPEGYSVSREKKERFSLILESASTNQTSMYLCASSSPGTGVQVKYFGPGTRLTVT.

This clone was seen repeatedly, ten times or more. The gene calls are TRBV5-1 and TRBJ1-4, with 8 bases aligning to TRBD1. The germline CDR1 and CDR2 sequences are SGHRS and YFSETQ. With 0 bases clipped from V and 6 bases from J, the junction kept 7 bases outside the gene matches. CDR3 size: 16 residues. In nucleotides, the CDR3 is TGCGCCAGCAGCTTGGAGGACAGGGTTTCACATGAAAAACTGTTTTTT. Its protein is CASSLEDRVSHEKLFF. Full variable domain (missing parts from reference TRBV5-1 and TRBJ1-4): KAGVTQTPRYLIKTRGQQVTLSCSPISGHRSVSWYQQTPGQGLQFLFEYFSETQRNKGNFPGRFSGRQFSNSRSEMNVSTLELGDSALYLCASSLEDRVSHEKLFFGSGTQLSVL.

This clone was observed many times. V usage is TRBV6-1 and J usage is TRBJ2-1; 7 nucleotides match TRBD1. The CDR3 has 13 amino acids. Germline V gives CDR1 MNHNS, CDR2 SASEGT. V trimming: 8 bases; J trimming: 6 bases; junction bases outside the gene matches: 7. CDR3 residues: CASLQGFFNEQFF. CDR3 bases: TGTGCCAGCCTACAGGGGTTTTTCAATGAGCAGTTCTTC.

The chain combines TRBV7-8 with TRBJ1-1; D call uncertain. Germline CDR1 is SGHVS and CDR2 is FQNEAQ. There are 13 residues in the CDR3. Trimming removed 5 bases from V and 0 bases from J, with 7 bases in between. The CDR3 spells CASSRAMNTEAFF. The CDR3 DNA is TGTGCCAGCAGCAGGGCCATGAACACTGAAGCTTTCTTT.

The V call is TRBV7-8, the J call TRBJ2-1, with 13 bases identical to TRBD2. Germline CDR1 SGHVS, CDR2 FQNEAQ. Trimming took 4 bases from V and 6 from J; bases not matched to a gene: 9. The CDR3 spans 17 residues. This CDR3 is CASSSQLAGGKGNEQFF. CDR3 nucleotide sequence: TGTGCCAGCAGCTCCCAACTAGCGGGAGGGAAGGGCAATGAGCAGTTCTTC.

This clone is categorized as medium-sized. This chain joins TRBV28 and TRBJ2-7, with D possibly being TRBD1 or TRBD2 (5 bases each). This CDR3 is 16 amino acids long. Trimming took off 3 bases at V and 2 bases at J, with 17 bases between the two ends. CDR1 and CDR2 (germline): MDHEN, SYDVKM. The chain's CDR3 is CASSFSLGDGAYEQYF. The CDR3, as DNA: TGTGCCAGCAGTTTTAGTTTAGGGGACGGGGCCTACGAGCAGTACTTC.

This clone has just a few counts. The rearrangement uses TRBV19 and TRBJ2-6; D not certain. Trimming stripped 3 bases from V and 0 bases from J, with 0 bases between. CDR1 and CDR2 from the germline V gene are LNHDA and SQIVND (reference sequence). This CDR3 has 13 residues. Here the CDR3 DNA reads TGTGCCAGTAGTATCTCTGGGGCCAACGTCCTGACTTTC. Its translation is CASSISGANVLTF.

Remarks on this clone: The germline gene is not matched at one end of the junction; a read error may be the cause. The chain joins TRBV6-2 or TRBV6-3 to TRBJ1-5, with D possibly TRBD1 on 6 matching bases. Germline V lookup: CDR1 MNHEY, CDR2 SVGEGT. This CDR3 is built from 15 residues. CDR3 in amino acids: CASRINREGNHPQHF. The CDR3 DNA reads TGTGCCAGCAGAATCAACAGGGAGGGCAATCACCCCCAGCATTTT.

This clone was found a few times. One junction end does not reproduce the germline sequence, and a read error may be involved. J is TRBJ2-6 and V is TRBV6-4; TRBD1 matches 11 bases. CDR1 and CDR2 (germline): MRHNA, SNTAGT. The CDR3 has 17 residues. DNA of the CDR3: TGTGCCAGCAGTCCTGGACAGGGGGCTGGAGGGGCCAACGTCCCGACTTTC. Translated, it gives CASSPGQGAGGANVPTF.

Many counts were recorded for this clone. V usage is TRBV11-2 and J usage is TRBJ2-7; D call uncertain. V dropped 5 bases and J dropped 0 bases, with 8 bases sitting between them. There are 13 residues in the CDR3. The germline CDR1 and CDR2 sequences are SGHAT and FQNNGV. This chain's CDR3 is CASSHGFSYEQYF. The DNA of the CDR3 is TGTGCCAGCAGCCATGGGTTCTCCTACGAGCAGTACTTC.

Notes on this clone: The junction shows a germline mismatch at one end, possibly a read error. The J gene is TRBJ1-5, the V gene TRBV2, with D perhaps matching TRBD1 (5 bases). This CDR3 spans 14 amino acids. Germline lookup yields CDR1 SNHLY and CDR2 FYNNEI. CDR3 nucleotide sequence: TGTGCCAGCAGTGACAACAGGCCCTATCAGCCACAGCATTTT. Protein: CASSDNRPYQPQHF.

The chain recombines TRBV6-1 with TRBJ1-2, with 10 nucleotides matching TRBD1. The CDR3 contains 15 residues. From germline, CDR1 is MNHNS and CDR2 SASEGT. With 6 bases clipped from V and 0 bases from J, the junction kept 4 bases outside the gene matches. The CDR3 protein is CASSLDRGPNYGYTF. The DNA for the CDR3 is TGTGCCAGCAGCCTCGACAGGGGGCCTAACTATGGCTACACCTTC.

J is TRBJ1-6 and V is TRBV5-1; 7 bases are a match to TRBD1. CDR1 SGHRS and CDR2 YFSETQ come from the germline V gene. Trimming cost V 7 bases and J 14 bases; bases outside gene matches: 9. CDR3 length equals 12 residues. The CDR3 region is CASGQDGKSLHF. The CDR3 DNA follows: TGCGCCAGCGGACAGGACGGGAAATCCCTCCACTTT.

This clone was counted only a few times. The J gene is TRBJ1-6, the V gene TRBV11-3, with a tentative D call TRBD1 (5 bases). This CDR3 spans 14 amino acids. From germline, CDR1 is SGHNT and CDR2 YENEEA. Trimming shortened V by 5 bases and J by 5 bases, and 10 bases separated the two germline ends. The CDR3 DNA reads as TGTGCCAGCAGCCGCCGGGGGGATAATTCACCCCTCCACTTT. This sequence encodes CASSRRGDNSPLHF. Based on the CDR3 plus reference TRBV11-3 and TRBJ1-6, the full variable domain is EAGVVQSPRYKIIEKKQPVAFWCNPISGHNTLYWYLQNLGQGPELLIRYENEEAVDDSQLPKDRFSAERLKGVDSTLKIQPAELGDSAVYLCASSRRGDNSPLHFGNGTRLTVT.

This clone was detected many times. The chain employs TRBV7-9 and TRBJ1-1; D is ambiguous. V lost 4 bases and J lost 8, with 8 bases in between. Germline values: CDR1 SEHNR, CDR2 FQNEAQ (reference sequence). The CDR3 length is 11 residues. CDR3 coding DNA: TGTGCCAGCAGCTCCCGGATGGAAGCTTTCTTT. This translates into CASSSRMEAFF.

Points on this clone: Germline is not matched at one junction end, which may reflect a read error. The chain combines TRBV5-1 with TRBJ2-5, with 7 positions matching TRBD1. Germline V gene data show CDR1 as SGHRS and CDR2 as YFSETQ. The CDR3 covers 14 residues. As DNA, the CDR3 is TGCGCCAGCAGCCCGGGACAGACCCAGGAGACCAAGTACTTC. It encodes CASSPGQTQETKYF.

V usage is TRBV5-1 and J usage is TRBJ1-3; possibly TRBD1 for D (5 bases). Trimming left V 2 bases short and J 0 bases short, with 9 bases between. Germline-derived CDR1 and CDR2 are SGHRS and YFSETQ. The CDR3 loop spans 15 amino acids. Here the CDR3 reads CASSLGVNSGNTIYF. CDR3 in DNA: TGCGCCAGCAGCTTAGGGGTTAACTCTGGAAACACCATATATTTT.

This clone has ten or more counts. The V gene is TRBV27, the J gene TRBJ1-1; D might be TRBD1 (6 bases). Trimming pared 6 bases from V and 0 bases from J, leaving 14 bases between. This CDR3 comprises 15 residues. The V gene's germline CDR1 is MNHEY and CDR2 SMNVEV (reference sequence). The CDR3 DNA follows: TGTGCCAGCAGAGGGGGGGGAGGATTGAACACTGAAGCTTTCTTT. This codes for CASRGGGGLNTEAFF.

This clone was recorded at least ten times. The gene calls are TRBV27 and TRBJ2-1; 7 bases fit TRBD1. The CDR3 contains 15 residues. V was pared by 6 bases and J by 1 base, with 6 bases of the junction left unmatched. Per the germline V gene, CDR1 is MNHEY and CDR2 is SMNVEV (reference sequence). The CDR3, as DNA: TGTGCCAGCAGCCCACAGGGGACATCCTACAATGAGCAGTTCTTC. Residues: CASSPQGTSYNEQFF.

The genes are TRBV5-1 and TRBJ2-1; TRBD1 agrees at 7 bases. The germline gives CDR1 SGHRS, CDR2 YFSETQ. J lost 11 bases, V lost 4 bases, and 3 bases had no gene match. The CDR3 has 11 residues. The CDR3, as DNA: TGCGCCAGCAGCGCGACAGGGCAGCAGTTCTTC. It codes for CASSATGQQFF.

The table lists this clone with many counts. The CDR3 sequence: CASRSGQGASGANVLTF. The CDR3 nucleotides read TGTGCCAGCAGATCTGGACAGGGGGCGAGTGGGGCCAACGTCCTGACTTTC. V usage is TRBV7-2 and J usage is TRBJ2-6; 11 nucleotides line up with TRBD1. Per the germline V gene, CDR1 is SGHTA and CDR2 is FQGNSA. J was trimmed by 3 bases and V by 6 bases; bases with no gene match: 7. This CDR3 contains 17 residues.